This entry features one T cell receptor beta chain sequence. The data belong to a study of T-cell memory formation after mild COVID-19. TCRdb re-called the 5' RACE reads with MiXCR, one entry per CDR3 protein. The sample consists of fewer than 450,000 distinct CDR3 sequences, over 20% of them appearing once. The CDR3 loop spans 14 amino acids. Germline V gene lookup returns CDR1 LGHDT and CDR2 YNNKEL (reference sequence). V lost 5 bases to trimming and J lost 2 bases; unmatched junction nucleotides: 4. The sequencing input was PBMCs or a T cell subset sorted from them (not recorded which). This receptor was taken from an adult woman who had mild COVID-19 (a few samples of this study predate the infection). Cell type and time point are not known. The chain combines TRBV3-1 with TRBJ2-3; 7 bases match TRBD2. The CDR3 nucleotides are TGTGCCAGCAGCACCGGACTAGACACAGATACGCAGTATTTT. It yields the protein CASSTGLDTDTQYF.